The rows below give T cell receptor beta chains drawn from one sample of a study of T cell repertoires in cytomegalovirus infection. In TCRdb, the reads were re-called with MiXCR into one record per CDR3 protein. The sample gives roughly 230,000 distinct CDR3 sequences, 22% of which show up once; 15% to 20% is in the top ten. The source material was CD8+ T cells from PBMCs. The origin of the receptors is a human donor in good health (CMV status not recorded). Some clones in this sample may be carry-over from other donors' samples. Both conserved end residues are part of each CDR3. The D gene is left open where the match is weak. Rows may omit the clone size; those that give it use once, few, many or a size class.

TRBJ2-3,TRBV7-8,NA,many,CASSLLGTTTDTQYF,TGTGCCAGCAGCTTACTTGGGACCACCACAGATACGCAGTATTTT
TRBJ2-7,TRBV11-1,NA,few,CASSLRRTGTVSYEQYF,TGTGCCAGCAGCTTAAGGCGGACCGGGACTGTCTCCTACGAGCAGTACTTC
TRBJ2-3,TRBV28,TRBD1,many,CASSFPPTGGLTDTQYF,TGTGCCAGCAGTTTTCCCCCCACAGGGGGCCTCACAGATACGCAGTATTTT
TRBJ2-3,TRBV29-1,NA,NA,CSAQRGVTDTQYF,TGCAGCGCCCAGAGGGGGGTAACAGATACGCAGTATTTT
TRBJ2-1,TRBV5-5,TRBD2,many,CASSLSGLAIYNEQFF,TGTGCCAGCAGCTTGTCGGGACTAGCGATCTACAATGAGCAGTTCTTC
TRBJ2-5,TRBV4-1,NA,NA,CASSPAATQETQYF,TGCGCCAGCAGCCCCGCGGCCACCCAAGAGACCCAGTACTTC
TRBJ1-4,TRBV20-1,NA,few,CSALSGTTNEKLFF,TGCAGTGCTCTCTCCGGGACAACTAATGAAAAACTGTTTTTT
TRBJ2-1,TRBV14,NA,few,CASSSRQDNEQFF,TGTGCCAGCAGCTCTAGACAGGACAATGAGCAGTTCTTC
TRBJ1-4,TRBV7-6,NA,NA,CASSLGPGRDEKLFF,TGTGCCAGCAGCTTAGGTCCAGGGAGAGATGAAAAACTGTTTTTT
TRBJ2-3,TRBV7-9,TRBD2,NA,CASSVRLAGVYTDTQYF,TGTGCCAGCAGCGTCAGACTAGCGGGGGTATACACAGATACGCAGTATTTT
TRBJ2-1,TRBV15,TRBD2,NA,CATSRSGGPRAEQFF,TGTGCCACCAGCCGAAGCGGGGGGCCCCGGGCTGAGCAGTTCTTC
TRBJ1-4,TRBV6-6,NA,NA,CASSSGQTSEKLFF,TGTGCCAGCAGTTCCGGGCAGACGAGTGAAAAACTGTTTTTT
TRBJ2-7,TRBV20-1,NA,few,CSAQAVGEQYF,TGCAGTGCTCAGGCTGTGGGCGAGCAGTACTTC
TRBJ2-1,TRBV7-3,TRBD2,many,CASSLVGTSGVGQFF,TGTGCCAGCAGCTTAGTCGGGACTAGCGGGGTGGGGCAGTTCTTC
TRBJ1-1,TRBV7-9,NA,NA,CASSLVGNLNTEAFF,TGTGCCAGCAGCTTAGTGGGGAATTTGAACACTGAAGCTTTCTTT
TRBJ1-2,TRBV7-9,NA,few,CASSAASGLSRGGYGYTF,TGTGCCAGCAGCGCCGCTTCCGGGCTCAGCAGGGGAGGGTATGGCTACACCTTC
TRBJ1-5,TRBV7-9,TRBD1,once,CASSPDTGANQPQHF,TGTGCCAGCAGCCCTGATACAGGGGCCAATCAGCCCCAGCATTTT
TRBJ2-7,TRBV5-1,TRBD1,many,CASSATLGQLYEQYF,TGCGCCAGCAGCGCTACCTTGGGACAGCTCTACGAGCAGTACTTC
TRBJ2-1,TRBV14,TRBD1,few,CASSQDRGLLGYNEQFF,TGTGCCAGCAGCCAAGACAGGGGGCTCCTGGGCTACAATGAGCAGTTCTTC
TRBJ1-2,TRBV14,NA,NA,CASSQDLGHYYGYTF,TGTGCCAGCAGCCAAGACCTGGGACACTACTATGGCTACACCTTC
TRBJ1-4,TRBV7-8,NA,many,CASRPRGTVNEKLFF,TGTGCCAGCAGACCAAGGGGCACAGTTAATGAAAAACTGTTTTTT
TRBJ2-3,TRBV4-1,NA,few,CASSLGLHQPDTQYF,TGCGCCAGCAGCCTGGGACTTCACCAACCAGATACGCAGTATTTT
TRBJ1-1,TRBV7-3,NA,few,CASSEDTDTEAFF,TGTGCCAGCAGCGAGGACACGGACACTGAAGCTTTCTTT
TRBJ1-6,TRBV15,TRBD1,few,CATSTGTAGSYNSPLHF,TGTGCCACCAGTACCGGGACAGCCGGATCCTATAATTCACCCCTCCACTTT
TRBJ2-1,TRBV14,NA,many,CASRSEGVVDEQFF,TGTGCCAGCAGGTCAGAGGGAGTTGTCGATGAGCAGTTCTTC
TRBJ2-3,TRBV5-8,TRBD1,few,CASSLAYEGAYLNTQYF,TGTGCCAGCAGCTTGGCCTACGAGGGGGCCTACCTGAATACGCAGTATTTT
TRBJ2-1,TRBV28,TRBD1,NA,CASSFGTGAYNEQFF,TGTGCCAGCAGCTTCGGGACAGGGGCGTACAATGAGCAGTTCTTC
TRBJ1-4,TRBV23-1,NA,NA,CASSPGNSNEKLFF,TGCGCCAGCAGTCCTGGGAATTCTAATGAAAAACTGTTTTTT
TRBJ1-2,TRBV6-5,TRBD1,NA,CASSALTGVGTYGYTF,TGTGCCAGCAGTGCGCTCACAGGGGTTGGGACCTATGGCTACACCTTC
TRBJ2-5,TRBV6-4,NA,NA,CARPTMYTGLRQETQYF,TGTGCCAGACCAACGATGTATACAGGGCTACGGCAAGAGACCCAGTACTTC
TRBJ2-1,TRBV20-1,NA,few,CSASLKAGPIYNEQFF,TGCAGTGCTAGCCTAAAGGCGGGACCCATTTACAATGAGCAGTTCTTC
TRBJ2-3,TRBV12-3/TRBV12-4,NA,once,CASSPNPGWGTDTQYF,TGTGCCAGCAGCCCGAATCCGGGATGGGGCACAGATACGCAGTATTTT
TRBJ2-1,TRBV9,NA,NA,CASSVGTRADEQFF,TGTGCCAGCAGCGTGGGGACAAGGGCTGATGAGCAGTTCTTC
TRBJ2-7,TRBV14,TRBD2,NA,CASSRSGGNSYEQYF,TGTGCCAGCAGCCGGTCGGGGGGTAACTCCTACGAGCAGTACTTC
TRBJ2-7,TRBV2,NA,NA,CASSEGQGIDEQYF,TGTGCCAGCAGTGAAGGGCAGGGGATCGACGAGCAGTACTTC
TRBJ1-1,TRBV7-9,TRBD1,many,CASSLPADRGRTEAFF,TGTGCCAGCAGCTTACCGGCGGACAGGGGGCGTACTGAAGCTTTCTTT
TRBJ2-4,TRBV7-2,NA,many,CASSLAQGSKNIQYF,TGTGCCAGCAGCTTAGCACAGGGATCCAAAAACATTCAGTACTTC
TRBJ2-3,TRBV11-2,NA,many,CASSTPGLLGTDTQYF,TGTGCCAGCAGTACCCCAGGGCTTCTGGGCACAGATACGCAGTATTTT
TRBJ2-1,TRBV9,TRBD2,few,CASSANIAGGAYNEQFF,TGTGCCAGCAGCGCAAACATAGCGGGGGGGGCCTACAATGAGCAGTTCTTC
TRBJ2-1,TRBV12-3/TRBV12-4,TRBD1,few,CASSLGQRNEQFF,TGTGCCAGCAGTTTGGGACAGCGGAATGAGCAGTTCTTC
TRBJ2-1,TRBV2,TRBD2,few,CASRRGAYEQFF,TGTGCCAGCAGGCGGGGGGCCTATGAGCAGTTCTTC
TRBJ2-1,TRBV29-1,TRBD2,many,CSVPWTSGGPEQFF,TGCAGCGTCCCTTGGACTAGCGGGGGCCCCGAACAGTTCTTC
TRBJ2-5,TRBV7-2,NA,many,CASSSRPETQYF,TGTGCCAGCAGCTCACGCCCAGAGACCCAGTACTTC